This TCR beta chain was sequenced during a study of post-analysis software for immune sequencing data. Study-wide context: The patients showed relapsing-remitting, secondary progressive and progressive-relapsing multiple sclerosis courses.

As regards this clonotype: Its target is unknown.

Study-level results: Those with multiple sclerosis, the patient group, showed significantly lower normalized Chao1 diversity than controls.

cDNA libraries for TCR beta contained unique molecular identifiers. TCRdb re-analysed the PCR reads in MiXCR, keeping a single row per CDR3 protein. The sample consists of 750,000 to 900,000 distinct CDR3 sequences, approximately 44% of them appearing once. The TCR comes from a girl between 5 and 17 years old with multiple sclerosis. The sample consisted of blood.

The CDR3 coding sequence is TGTGCCAGCAGCCCCCGGGCCGGGACTAACTATGGCTACACCTTC. This gives the protein CASSPRAGTNYGYTF. This chain connects TRBV7-6 to TRBJ1-2; D is ambiguous. V was clipped by 5 bases and J by 0 bases, with 13 bases between them. This CDR3 contains 15 residues. CDR1 and CDR2 from the germline V gene are SGHVS and FNYEAQ.